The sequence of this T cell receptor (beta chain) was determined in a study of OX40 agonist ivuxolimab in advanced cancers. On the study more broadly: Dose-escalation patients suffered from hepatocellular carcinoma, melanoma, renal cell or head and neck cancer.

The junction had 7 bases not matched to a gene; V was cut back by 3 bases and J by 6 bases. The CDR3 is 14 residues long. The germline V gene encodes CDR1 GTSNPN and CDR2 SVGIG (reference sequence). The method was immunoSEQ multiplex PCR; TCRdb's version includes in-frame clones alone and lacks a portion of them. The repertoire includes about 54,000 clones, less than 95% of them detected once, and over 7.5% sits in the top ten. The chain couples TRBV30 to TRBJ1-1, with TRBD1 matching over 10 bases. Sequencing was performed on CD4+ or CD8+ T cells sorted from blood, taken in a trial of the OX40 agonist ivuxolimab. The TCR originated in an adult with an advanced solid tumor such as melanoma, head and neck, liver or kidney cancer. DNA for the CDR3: TGTGCCTGGAGGTGGGGACAGGGGATATCTGAAGCTTTCTTT. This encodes CAWRWGQGISEAFF.